The clone carrying this TCR beta chain was picked up many times. A single record per CDR3 protein comes from TCRdb applying MiXCR to the PCR reads. This table holds hundreds of thousands of distinct CDR3 sequences, about 20% found once. The germline V and J ends were trimmed by 2 bases and 12 bases, with 14 bases remaining between them. The CDR3 consists of 12 residues. The entry originates in a study of molecular identifiers for immune sequencing clone quantification. The specimen sequenced was naive CD8+ T cells from blood, with Jurkat cell RNA spiked in. Subset specified: FACS-sorted CD8+CD4-CCR7+CD45RA+ naive T cells. The TCR comes from a human donor in good health. Some libraries in this study had Jurkat cell RNA spiked in. The V gene is TRBV12-3 or TRBV12-4, the J gene TRBJ2-7; D ambiguous. CDR3 nucleotides: TGTGCCAGCAGTTTAAGCCCCAGCCGCCTGTACTTC. This sequence encodes CASSLSPSRLYF.